There are a few counts of the clone carrying this TCR beta chain. Its antigen is not known. The junction and the germline gene differ at one end; a read error may be behind it. Germline V gene lookup returns CDR1 SSHAT and CDR2 FNYEAQ (reference sequence). The length of the CDR3 is 12 residues. Random hexamers primed reverse transcription of 0.5 to 1 ug RNA. TCRdb redid the calling of the immunoSEQ multiplex PCR reads with MiXCR, one entry per CDR3 protein. The sample includes about 210,000 distinct CDR3 sequences, about 95% of them seen just once. The sample is drawn from a study of CD8 T cells in Susac syndrome. For the study at large: Each patient with Susac syndrome, at the time of blood draw, was therapy-naive, on corticosteroids, or on intravenous immunoglobulin alone. Study outcomes and limitations: In its TCR sequencing and HLA analysis, the study acknowledged that the number of individuals was relatively small.

Sequencing of TCR beta was carried out in blood CD8+ and CD4+ T cells. V usage is TRBV7-7 and J usage is TRBJ2-3; possible D gene TRBD2, 5 bases. Sequenced input: CD4+ T cells from PBMCs. The clonotype comes from a human donor with Susac syndrome. The CDR3 region is CASSLAPDTQYF. The CDR3 DNA reads as TGTGCTAGCAGCTTAGCGCCCGATACGCAGTATTTT.